This T cell receptor beta chain is from a study of blood T cell repertoires in COVID-19. Study-level background: Collection of acute and convalescent COVID-19 samples took place in the United States, Italy and Spain.

This CDR3 spans 14 amino acids. Germline V gives CDR1 SQVTM, CDR2 ANQGSEA. The V gene end was trimmed by 6 bases and the J gene end by 2 bases; junction bases not matched to a gene: 10. In the source study's methods: How many nucleated cells were present was estimated from reference gene primer amplification. The repertoire was sequenced with immunoSEQ multiplex PCR; TCRdb's copy has only in-frame clones and lacks some. That table is the source of V, J and clone size, and D and trimming were worked out from the DNA. Of 150,000 to 200,000 clones in the sample, around 85% were seen once. The clonotype was recovered from a man in his 60s with acute or convalescent COVID-19. Specimen: peripheral blood. The V gene is TRBV29-1, the J gene TRBJ2-7, with 7 bases identical to TRBD1. CDR3 region: CSVLTQGVAYEQYF. As DNA, the CDR3 is TGCAGCGTCTTAACTCAGGGGGTCGCCTACGAGCAGTACTTC.